This T cell receptor (beta chain) comes out of a study of T cell clones after liver transplantation. Measured with immunoSEQ multiplex PCR; TCRdb has only the in-frame clones, and not every one. The sample holds tens of thousands of clones, roughly 85% seen once. Source: CD4+ T cells from blood, taken approximately 3.5 years after liver transplant. The clonotype was recovered from a human patient who received a liver transplant. Some of the T cells might come from the graft donor.

This CDR3 reads CASSLGGAKNIQYF. CDR3 coding DNA: TGTGCCAGCAGCTTAGGTGGAGCCAAAAACATTCAGTACTTC. The rearrangement uses TRBV14 and TRBJ2-4; D gene ambiguous. The CDR3 spans 14 residues. Germline CDR1 SGHDN, CDR2 FVKESK. The V end was cut by 5 bases, the J end by 0 bases, with 8 bases between.